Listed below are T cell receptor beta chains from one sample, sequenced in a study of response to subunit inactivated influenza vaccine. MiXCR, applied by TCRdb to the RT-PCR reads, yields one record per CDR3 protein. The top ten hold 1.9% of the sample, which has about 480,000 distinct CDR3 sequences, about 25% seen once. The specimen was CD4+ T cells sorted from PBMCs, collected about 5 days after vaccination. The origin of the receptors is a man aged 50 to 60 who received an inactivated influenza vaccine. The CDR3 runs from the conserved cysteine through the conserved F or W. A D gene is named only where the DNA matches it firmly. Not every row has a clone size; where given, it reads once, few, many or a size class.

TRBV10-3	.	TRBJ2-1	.	CAISESGVREQFF	TGTGCCATCAGTGAGTCGGGGGTTCGTGAGCAGTTCTTC
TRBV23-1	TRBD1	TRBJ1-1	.	CASSQSSRDSLNTEAFF	TGCGCCAGCAGTCAATCCTCTCGGGACAGCTTGAACACTGAAGCTTTCTTT
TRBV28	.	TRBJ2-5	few	CASSYPSGWKTQYF	TGTGCCAGCAGTTATCCTTCGGGGTGGAAGACCCAGTACTTC
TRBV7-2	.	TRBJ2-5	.	CASSLTRERKETQYF	TGTGCCAGCAGCTTAACACGGGAGAGGAAAGAGACCCAGTACTTC
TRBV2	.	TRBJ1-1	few	CASSDFESTEAFF	TGTGCCAGCAGTGATTTTGAGAGCACTGAAGCTTTCTTT
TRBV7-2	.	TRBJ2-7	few	CASSPRATGYEQYF	TGTGCCAGCAGCCCCAGAGCTACAGGCTACGAGCAGTACTTC
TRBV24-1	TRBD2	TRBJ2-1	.	CATSSSSGRAYYNEQFF	TGTGCCACCAGTTCTTCGAGCGGGAGGGCTTACTACAATGAGCAGTTCTTC
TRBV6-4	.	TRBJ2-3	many	CASSPSGERTDTQYF	TGTGCCAGTTCCCCCTCGGGGGAACGCACAGATACGCAGTATTTT
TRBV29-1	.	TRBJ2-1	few	CSFSTASRFYNEQFF	TGCAGCTTCTCCACGGCTAGCAGATTCTACAATGAGCAGTTCTTC
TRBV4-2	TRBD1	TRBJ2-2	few	CASSPLTGGPNSTGELFF	TGTGCCAGCAGCCCTCTGACAGGGGGACCAAATTCGACCGGGGAGCTGTTTTTT
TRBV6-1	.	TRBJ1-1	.	CASSWLTEAFF	TGTGCCAGCAGCTGGCTCACTGAAGCTTTCTTT
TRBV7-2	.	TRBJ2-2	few	CASSLVVRGIGELFF	TGTGCCAGCAGCTTAGTCGTCAGGGGTATCGGGGAGCTGTTTTTT
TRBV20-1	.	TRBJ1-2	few	CSARVQENYGYTF	TGCAGTGCTAGAGTGCAGGAAAACTATGGCTACACCTTC
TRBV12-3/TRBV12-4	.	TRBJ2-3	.	CASSFTDSRTDTQYF	TGTGCCAGCAGTTTCACGGACAGTCGCACAGATACGCAGTATTTT
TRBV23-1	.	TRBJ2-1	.	CASSPLGLRSYNEQFF	TGCGCCAGCAGTCCCCTGGGACTTCGATCCTACAATGAGCAGTTCTTC
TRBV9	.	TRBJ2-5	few	CASSGRVHQETQYF	TGTGCCAGCAGCGGCCGAGTCCACCAAGAGACCCAGTACTTC
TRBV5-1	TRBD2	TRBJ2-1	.	CASRGTSGRAQTNEQFF	TGCGCCAGCCGAGGGACTAGCGGGAGGGCCCAGACCAATGAGCAGTTCTTC
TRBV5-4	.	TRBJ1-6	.	CASSFGLKGSPLHF	TGTGCCAGCAGCTTCGGACTAAAAGGATCACCCCTCCACTTT
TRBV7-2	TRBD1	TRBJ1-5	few	CASSLGQGGIQPQHF	TGTGCCAGCAGCCTCGGACAGGGAGGTATTCAGCCCCAGCATTTT
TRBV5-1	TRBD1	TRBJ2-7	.	CASSQTGEAREQYF	TGCGCCAGCAGCCAGACAGGGGAGGCGAGGGAGCAGTACTTC
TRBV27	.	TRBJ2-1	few	CASRPRSAVWNEQFF	TGTGCCAGCAGACCAAGGTCGGCAGTGTGGAATGAGCAGTTCTTC
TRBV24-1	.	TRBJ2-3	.	CATSDFSGSTDTQYF	TGTGCCACCAGTGATTTCTCGGGTAGCACAGATACGCAGTATTTT
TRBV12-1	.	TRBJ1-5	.	CASSSKGETGPSESNQPQHF	TGTGCCAGCAGCTCAAAGGGCGAGACAGGGCCGTCGGAGAGCAATCAGCCCCAGCATTTT
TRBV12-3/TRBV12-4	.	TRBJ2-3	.	CASSWAGNSTDTQYF	TGTGCCAGCAGTTGGGCAGGCAATAGCACAGATACGCAGTATTTT
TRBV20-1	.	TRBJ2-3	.	CSASTSLANTDTQYF	TGCAGTGCTAGTACCTCCCTAGCGAACACAGATACGCAGTATTTT
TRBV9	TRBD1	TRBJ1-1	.	CASTQGQVNTEAFF	TGTGCCAGTACCCAGGGACAGGTTAACACTGAAGCTTTCTTT
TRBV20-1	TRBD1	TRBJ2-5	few	CSAPPAAQGVRETQYF	TGCAGTGCTCCGCCGGCCGCTCAGGGGGTCAGGGAGACCCAGTACTTC
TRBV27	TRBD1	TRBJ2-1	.	CASRDRVFDEQFF	TGTGCCAGCCGGGACAGGGTTTTCGATGAGCAGTTCTTC
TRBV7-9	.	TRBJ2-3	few	CASTKGAGYTDTQYF	TGTGCCAGCACCAAAGGGGCCGGCTACACAGATACGCAGTATTTT
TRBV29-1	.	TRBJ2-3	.	CSVEWGRLGQVTQYF	TGCAGCGTTGAATGGGGCAGGTTGGGGCAAGTTACGCAGTATTTT
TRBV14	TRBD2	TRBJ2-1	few	CASSQDRGGRGNEQFF	TGTGCCAGCAGCCAAGATCGCGGGGGGAGAGGCAATGAGCAGTTCTTC
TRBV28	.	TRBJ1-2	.	CASSFQQTNYGYTF	TGTGCCAGCAGTTTCCAACAGACTAACTATGGCTACACCTTC
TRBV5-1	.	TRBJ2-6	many	CASSLGHSGANVLTF	TGCGCCAGCAGCTTGGGACACTCTGGGGCCAACGTCCTGACTTTC
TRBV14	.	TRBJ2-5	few	CASSQMPWETQYF	TGTGCCAGCAGCCAGATGCCTTGGGAGACCCAGTACTTC
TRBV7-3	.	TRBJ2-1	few	CASSFQGQNNEQFF	TGTGCCAGCAGCTTCCAAGGACAGAACAATGAGCAGTTCTTC
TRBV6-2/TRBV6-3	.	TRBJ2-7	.	CASSYSTVTYEQYF	TGTGCCAGCAGTTACTCGACGGTGACCTACGAGCAGTACTTC
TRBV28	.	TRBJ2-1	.	CASTRDTLSYNEQFF	TGTGCCAGCACCAGGGACACACTTTCCTACAATGAGCAGTTCTTC
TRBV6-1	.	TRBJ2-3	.	CASKTGGADTQYF	TGTGCCAGCAAAACAGGGGGGGCAGATACGCAGTATTTT
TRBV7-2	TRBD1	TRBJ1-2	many	CASRGQVSYGYTF	TGTGCCAGCAGGGGACAGGTTTCATATGGCTACACCTTC
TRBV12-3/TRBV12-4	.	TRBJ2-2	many	CASSLGGSNTGELFF	TGTGCCAGCAGTTTAGGGGGGTCGAACACCGGGGAGCTGTTTTTT
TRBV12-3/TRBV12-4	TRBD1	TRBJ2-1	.	CASSTRDRGLDRSSYNEQFF	TGTGCCAGCAGCACCCGGGACAGGGGTCTTGATCGGAGCTCCTACAATGAGCAGTTCTTC